The 5 T cell receptor beta chains below all came from one sample that was sequenced in a study of T-cell reconstitution after alpha-beta-depleted transplantation in children (dated by TCRdb to about 2016). The library relied on PCR. The listed sequencing device is Illumina HiSeq 2500. Molecular barcoding was employed in the preparation of TCR libraries, with unique molecular identifiers being used to normalize TCRbeta repertoire quantification. TCRdb trimmed public reads at Q25 via fastp, called clones via MiXCR and kept in-frame beta chains. Here each entry gathers all rows of one CDR3 protein and keeps the most common genes and DNA. In all, the sample holds roughly 490,000 distinct CDR3 sequences, and over 10% of those were seen once. The ten most abundant clones make up approximately 14% of the sample. What this sample's treatment or condition label stands for: allogeneic hematopoietic cell transplantation with graft depleted of TCRalphabeta T cells and CD19 B cells.

This specimen consisted of PBMCs, mostly from graft donor cells, obtained 180 days after TCRalphabeta/CD19-depleted stem cell transplant. These receptors were taken from a female patient aged 2-10 years who had a stem cell transplant for aplastic anemia, so the T cells may come from the graft donor.

This clonotype has a handful of counts. J is TRBJ2-7 and V is TRBV29-1; no definite D call. Germline V gives CDR1 SQVTM, CDR2 ANQGSEA. V was shortened by 6 bases and J by 9 bases, with 15 bases between the two germline ends. The CDR3 has 11 amino acids. CDR3 bases: TGCAGCGTGGCCGGAAACGGCGGGCAGTACGTC. Its protein product is CSVAGNGGQYV.

This clonotype appeared many times. The rearrangement joins TRBV20-1 to TRBJ2-1; 8 nucleotides match TRBD2. CDR1 and CDR2 from the germline V gene are DFQATT and SNEGSKA (reference sequence). The CDR3 totals 15 residues. The trim removed 5 bases at V and 0 bases at J, leaving 6 bases unmatched. The CDR3 is CSAGLAGSSYNEQFF. CDR3 sequence (DNA): TGCAGTGCTGGCCTAGCGGGTAGCTCCTACAATGAGCAGTTCTTC.

This chain joins TRBV4-1 and TRBJ2-1; possibly TRBD1 or TRBD2 for D (5 bases each). From germline, CDR1 is MGHRA and CDR2 YSYEKL. This CDR3 has 17 amino acids. Trimming took off 4 bases at V and 0 bases at J, with 16 bases between the two ends. CDR3 in amino acids: CASSLTGPEGSYNEQFF. The DNA for the CDR3 is TGCGCCAGCAGCCTAACAGGTCCCGAGGGCTCCTACAATGAGCAGTTCTTC.

This clonotype was observed a few times. V gene TRBV18 combines with J gene TRBJ1-5; TRBD1 agrees at 9 bases. CDR1 is KGHSH and CDR2 is LQKENI in the germline V gene. V trimming: 5 bases; J trimming: 0 bases; junction bases outside the gene matches: 5. The CDR3 length is 16 residues. The CDR3 DNA reads as TGTGCCAGCTCATTCGGGACAGGGCTTAGCAATCAGCCCCAGCATTTT. It codes for CASSFGTGLSNQPQHF.

The chain combines TRBV30 with TRBJ1-2; D is unresolved. Germline V gene data show CDR1 as GTSNPN and CDR2 as SVGIG (reference sequence). The V end lost 3 bases, the J end lost 2 bases, and 7 bases lay between the germline ends. This CDR3 spans 12 amino acids. In nucleotides, the CDR3 is TGTGCCTGGAGGACACCCAACTATGGCTACACCTTC. Its translation is CAWRTPNYGYTF.